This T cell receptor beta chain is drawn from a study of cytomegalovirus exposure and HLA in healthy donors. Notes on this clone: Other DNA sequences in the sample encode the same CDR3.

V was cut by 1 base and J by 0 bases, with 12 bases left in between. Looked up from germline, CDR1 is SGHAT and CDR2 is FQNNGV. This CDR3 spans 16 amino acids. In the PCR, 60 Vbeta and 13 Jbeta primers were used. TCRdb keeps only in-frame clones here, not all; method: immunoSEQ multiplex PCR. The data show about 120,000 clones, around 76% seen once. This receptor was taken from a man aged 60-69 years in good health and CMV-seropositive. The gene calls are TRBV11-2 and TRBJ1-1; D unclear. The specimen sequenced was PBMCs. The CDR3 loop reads CASSLGQTRLNTEAFF. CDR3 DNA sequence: TGTGCCAGCAGCTTAGGACAAACCAGATTGAACACTGAAGCTTTCTTT.